This T cell receptor (beta chain) emerged from a study of CD8 T cells in Susac syndrome. Study-wide points: The CD4+ T cell repertoires of Susac syndrome were found to show no clonal expansion.

Germline V CDR1 and CDR2: KGHDR, SFDVKD. Trimming took 9 bases from V and 13 from J; bases not matched to a gene: 15. This CDR3 is built from 14 residues. This clonotype has just one count. Its antigen remains unidentified. Reverse transcription of about 0.5 to 1 ug RNA used random hexamers. TCRdb re-derived calls from the immunoSEQ multiplex PCR reads in MiXCR, one entry per CDR3 protein. In the table there are about 140,000 distinct CDR3 sequences, about 95% of which are singletons. The sequence was obtained from a human donor with Susac syndrome. Input material: CD4+ T cells from PBMCs. J is TRBJ2-1 and V is TRBV24-1; TRBD1 agrees at 9 bases. The chain's CDR3 is CATGGQGGIEDQFF. CDR3 DNA: TGTGCCACCGGGGGACAGGGCGGAATCGAGGACCAGTTCTTC.